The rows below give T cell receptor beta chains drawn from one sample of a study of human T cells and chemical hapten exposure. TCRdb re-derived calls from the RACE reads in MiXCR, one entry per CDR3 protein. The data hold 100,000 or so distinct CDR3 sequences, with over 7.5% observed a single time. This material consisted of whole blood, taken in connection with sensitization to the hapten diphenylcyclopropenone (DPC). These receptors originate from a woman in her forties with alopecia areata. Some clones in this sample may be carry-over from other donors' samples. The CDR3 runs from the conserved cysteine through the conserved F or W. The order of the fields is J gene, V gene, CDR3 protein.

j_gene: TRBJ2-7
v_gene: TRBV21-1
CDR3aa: CASRPPWSPSCEQYF

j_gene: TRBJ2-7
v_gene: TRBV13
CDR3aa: CASSSRQLSGRMVYEQYF

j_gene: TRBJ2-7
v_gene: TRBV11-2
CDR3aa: CASSLGQGVGAQYF

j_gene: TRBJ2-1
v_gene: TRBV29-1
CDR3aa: CSVVVAGPGSSVNEQFF

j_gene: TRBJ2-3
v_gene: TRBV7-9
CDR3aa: CASSLARRLAGGPGTDTQYF

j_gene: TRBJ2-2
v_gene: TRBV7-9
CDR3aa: CASKLAGNTGELFF

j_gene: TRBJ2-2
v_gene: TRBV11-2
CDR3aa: CAIQTGVGTGELFF

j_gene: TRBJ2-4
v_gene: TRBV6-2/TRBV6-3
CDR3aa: CASSPLDRTPDLAKNIQYF

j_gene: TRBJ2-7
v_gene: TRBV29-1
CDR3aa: CSVVGLAGYEQYF

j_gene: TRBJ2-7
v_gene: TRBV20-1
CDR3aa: CSARRAAISYEQYF

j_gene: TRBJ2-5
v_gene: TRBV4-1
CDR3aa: CASSQAWTGAGETQYF

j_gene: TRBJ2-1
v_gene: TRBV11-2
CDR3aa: CASSLGGPHNEQFF

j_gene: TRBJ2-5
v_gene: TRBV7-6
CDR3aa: CASSRGDQETQYF

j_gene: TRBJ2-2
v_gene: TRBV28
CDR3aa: CASSSLGLAGTGELFF

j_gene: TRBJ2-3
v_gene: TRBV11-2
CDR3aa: CASSPRLAGYTDTQYF

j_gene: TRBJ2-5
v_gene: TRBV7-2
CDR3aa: CASSPGLQETQYF

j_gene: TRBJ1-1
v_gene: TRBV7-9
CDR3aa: CASSPHSGNTEAFF

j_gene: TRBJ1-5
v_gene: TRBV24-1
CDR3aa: CATSEGSENQPQHF

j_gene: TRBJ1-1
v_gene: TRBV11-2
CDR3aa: CASSVNPRNTEAFF

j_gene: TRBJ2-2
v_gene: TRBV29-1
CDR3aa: CSVSGQSRPANTGELFF

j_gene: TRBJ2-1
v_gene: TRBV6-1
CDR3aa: CASSAGAGGNNEQFF

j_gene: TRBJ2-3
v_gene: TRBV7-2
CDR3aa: CASSSRTSLSTDTQYF

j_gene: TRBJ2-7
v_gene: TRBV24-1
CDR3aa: CATSDSSGLYEQYF

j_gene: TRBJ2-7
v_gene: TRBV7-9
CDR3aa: CASTTGEGAASDEQYF

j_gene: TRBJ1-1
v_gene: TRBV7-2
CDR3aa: CASSLASRGSEAFF

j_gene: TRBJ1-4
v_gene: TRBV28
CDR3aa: CASSLSQGIGEKLFF

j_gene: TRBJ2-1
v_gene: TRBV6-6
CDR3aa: CASSPTSGRPSSYNEQFF

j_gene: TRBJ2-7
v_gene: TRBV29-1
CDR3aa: CSAGQGLNGQQYF

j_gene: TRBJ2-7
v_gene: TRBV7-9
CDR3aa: CASSDRGLDEQYF

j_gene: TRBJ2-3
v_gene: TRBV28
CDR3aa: CASSSRGSTSTDTQYF

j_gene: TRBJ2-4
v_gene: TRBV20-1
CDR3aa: CSARDVGSGGGRLAKNIQYF

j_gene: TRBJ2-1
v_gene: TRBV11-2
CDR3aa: CASSSGGTHYNEQFF

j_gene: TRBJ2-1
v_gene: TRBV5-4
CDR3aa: CASSLAGDYNEQFF

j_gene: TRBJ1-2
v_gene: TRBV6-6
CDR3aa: CAARGGGAIQYGYTF

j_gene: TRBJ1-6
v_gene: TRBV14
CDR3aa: CASSRELLKFGTGNLPLHF

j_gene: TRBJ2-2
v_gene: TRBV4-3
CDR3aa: CASSPQREGGELFF

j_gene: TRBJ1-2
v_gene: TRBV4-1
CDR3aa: CASSQEGQGPTYGYTF

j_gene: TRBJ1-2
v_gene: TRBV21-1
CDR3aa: CASSKRTGDNYGYTF

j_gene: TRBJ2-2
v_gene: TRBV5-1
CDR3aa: CASSFTVPGELFF

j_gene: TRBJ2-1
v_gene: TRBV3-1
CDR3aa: CASSTYRDYSSYNEQFF

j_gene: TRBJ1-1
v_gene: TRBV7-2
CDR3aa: CASSFSLGGLEAFF

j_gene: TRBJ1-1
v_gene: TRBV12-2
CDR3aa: CASRLVGPSDTEAFF

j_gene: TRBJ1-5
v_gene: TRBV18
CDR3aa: CASSPQGNRDQPQHF

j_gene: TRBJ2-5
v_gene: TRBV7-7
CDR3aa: CASSLGLAGGAKETQYF

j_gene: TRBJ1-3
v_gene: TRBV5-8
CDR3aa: CASSVNSGNTIYF

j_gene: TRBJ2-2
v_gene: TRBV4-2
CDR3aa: CASSQDLRGTFNTGELFF

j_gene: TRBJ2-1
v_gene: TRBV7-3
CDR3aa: CASSLTAREQFF

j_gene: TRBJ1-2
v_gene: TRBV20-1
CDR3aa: CSARGLGLYGYTF

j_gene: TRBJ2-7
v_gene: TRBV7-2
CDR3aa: CASSLGHPLEQYF

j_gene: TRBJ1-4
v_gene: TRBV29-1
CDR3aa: CSVVWGEKLFF

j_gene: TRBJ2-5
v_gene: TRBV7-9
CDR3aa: CASSLGVGGSFKETQYF

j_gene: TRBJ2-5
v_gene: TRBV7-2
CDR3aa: CASSLVVRETQYF

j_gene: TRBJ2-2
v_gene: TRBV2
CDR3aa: CASSRGTRDGELFF

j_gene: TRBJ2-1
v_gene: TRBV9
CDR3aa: CASSGRSGGRDEQFF